This is a list of T cell receptor beta chains from one sample in a study of PD-1 blockade in mismatch repair-deficient tumors. Assay: immunoSEQ multiplex PCR; the TCRdb copy retains only in-frame clones and omits some. The repertoire holds 75,000 to 80,000 clones, with 80% to 90% as singletons. Sample: peripheral blood, taken 44 weeks after starting pembrolizumab. These receptor sequences come from an adult with mismatch repair-deficient cancer. The CDR3 runs from the conserved cysteine through the conserved F or W. The D gene is left open where the match is weak. Part of the rows lack a size; the others show once, few, many or a class for expanded clones.

>TRBV6-1|TRBJ1-2|NA|NA
TGTGCCACTCAAGGGGCCCGAGCTAACTATGGCTACACCTTC
CATQGARANYGYTF
>TRBV9|TRBJ2-5|NA|NA
TGTGCCAGCAGCGTAGCAGGGGAGACCCAGTACTTC
CASSVAGETQYF
>TRBV18|TRBJ1-2|NA|NA
TGTGCCAGCTCACCATCTTCCGGGGGGCACGGCTATGGCTACACCTTC
CASSPSSGGHGYGYTF
>TRBV5-4|TRBJ1-1|NA|NA
TGTGCCAGCAGCCCGGATAAGGGGCGATACACTGAAGCTTTCTTT
CASSPDKGRYTEAFF
>TRBV6-5|TRBJ2-5|NA|NA
TGTGCCAGCAGACGGGAGGAGACCCAGTACTTC
CASRREETQYF
>TRBV10-3|TRBJ1-1|TRBD1|NA
TGTGCCATCAACGAGGGGGCTTACACTGAAGCTTTCTTT
CAINEGAYTEAFF
>TRBV7-2|TRBJ2-7|NA|NA
TGTGCCAGCAGCTTAGCCAACAGGGGGGGAACCTACGAGCAGTACTTC
CASSLANRGGTYEQYF
>TRBV6-5|TRBJ2-1|NA|NA
TGTGCCAGCAGTCTTTACGTACGTACGGGTAATGAGCAGTTCTTC
CASSLYVRTGNEQFF
>TRBV19|TRBJ1-3|NA|NA
TGTGCCAGTAGTATTTGGACAGATCCAGGAAACACCATATATTTT
CASSIWTDPGNTIYF
>TRBV18|TRBJ1-1|NA|once
TGTGCCAGCTCACCCACAGGGAGAGGATTTCTGAACACTGAAGCTTTCTTT
CASSPTGRGFLNTEAFF
>TRBV28|TRBJ2-5|TRBD1|once
TGTGCCAGCAGTCATTCGACAGGGCTCGGGTCCTTAGGGACCCAGTACTTC
CASSHSTGLGSLGTQYF
>TRBV7-3|TRBJ2-1|TRBD1|NA
TGTGCCAGCAGCTTAGACAGGGGATCCTACAATGAGCAGTTCTTC
CASSLDRGSYNEQFF
>TRBV7-3|TRBJ2-3|TRBD2|NA
TGTGCCAGCAGCTTACTAGCGGGAGTATCAGATACGCAGTATTTT
CASSLLAGVSDTQYF
>TRBV10-3|TRBJ1-1|TRBD1|NA
TGTGCCATCAGTGAATTTTTCAGGGGGCTGTACACTGAAGCTTTCTTT
CAISEFFRGLYTEAFF
>TRBV25-1|TRBJ1-3|NA|NA
TGTGCCAGCAGTTCCCTAGCTGGAAACATCATATATTTT
CASSSLAGNIIYF
>TRBV12-5|TRBJ2-2|NA|NA
TGTGCTAGTGGTTTTTACACGGGGGCCGTCGGGGAGCTGTTTTTT
CASGFYTGAVGELFF